A selection of T cell receptor beta chains follows, all from one sample in a study of CD8+ T cells in alopecia areata. Method: immunoSEQ multiplex PCR; TCRdb's copy keeps in-frame clones and lacks some. Among around 200,000 clones listed, roughly 50% were seen once. The sample here was CD8+ T cells sorted from blood, taken at week 24, from a patient treated with tofacitinib. These receptors came from a human donor with alopecia areata. Each CDR3 is given with its conserved first and last residue. A D gene is named only where the DNA matches it firmly. Clone sizes are given selectively: once, few, many, or a class where the clone is expanded.

>TRBV29-1|few|TRBJ2-5|.
TGCAGCGCCCCGGGAACAGGGGGGGGAGAGACCCAGTACTTC
CSAPGTGGGETQYF
>TRBV28|.|TRBJ2-1|TRBD1
TGTGCCAGCAGTAACAGGGGGAGAGAGCAGTTCTTC
CASSNRGREQFF
>TRBV29-1|.|TRBJ2-3|.
TGCAGCGTCACGCTCAACACAGATACGCAGTATTTT
CSVTLNTDTQYF
>TRBV6-5|few|TRBJ1-1|.
TGTGCCAGCAGTTACTCGGGGTGGCAGGGGAACACTGAAGCTTTCTTT
CASSYSGWQGNTEAFF
>TRBV4-1|.|TRBJ1-5|.
TGCGCCAGCAGCCAAGGGGGCGCCGGACAGCCCCAGCATTTT
CASSQGGAGQPQHF
>TRBV11-2|.|TRBJ2-2|TRBD1
TGTGCCAGCAGCACCACAGGGGTAACCGGGGAGCTGTTTTTT
CASSTTGVTGELFF
>TRBV7-9|few|TRBJ2-7|.
TGTGCCAGCGTGTCGGCGGGGTACGAGCAGTACTTC
CASVSAGYEQYF
>TRBV30|.|TRBJ2-1|.
TGTGCCGGGTACAGAGGGTGGCAGTTCTTC
CAGYRGWQFF
>TRBV5-1|.|TRBJ2-2|.
TGCGCCAGCAGCTTGGTTGGTCTAGGACACACCGGGGAGCTGTTTTTT
CASSLVGLGHTGELFF
>TRBV27|.|TRBJ2-5|.
TGTGCCAGCAGTTTAAGGGGAACCCAGTACTTC
CASSLRGTQYF
>TRBV14|.|TRBJ2-7|.
TGTGCCAGCAGCCAAGACAGCAGGAGAGACGAGCAGTACTTC
CASSQDSRRDEQYF
>TRBV30|few|TRBJ1-1|TRBD1
TGTGCACAGGACAGGGACACTGAAGCTTTCTTT
CAQDRDTEAFF
>TRBV7-9|.|TRBJ1-1|.
TGTGCCAGCAGCCTCGACAGGTCCTCAGCTTTCTTT
CASSLDRSSAFF
>TRBV7-8|.|TRBJ2-6|TRBD1
TGTGCCAGCAGCTATCGGACAGGCGAATTCTCTGGGGCCAACGTCCTGACTTTC
CASSYRTGEFSGANVLTF
>TRBV5-6|.|TRBJ1-2|.
TGTGCCAGCAGCTTGAGTTCAGGAGGTGATGGCTACACCTTC
CASSLSSGGDGYTF
>TRBV2|.|TRBJ2-3|TRBD2
TGTGCCAGCAGTGACCCGGGGGAGCGGGGGGGCCTCGCAGATACGCAGTATTTT
CASSDPGERGGLADTQYF
>TRBV29-1|few|TRBJ2-2|TRBD1
TGCAGCGTTGAAGGCGCTCCGGGACAGGTCAACACCGGGGAGCTGTTTTTT
CSVEGAPGQVNTGELFF
>TRBV5-1|.|TRBJ2-7|.
TGCGCCAGCAGCCTCCCCCGGGACATATCCTACGAGCAGTACTTC
CASSLPRDISYEQYF
>TRBV6-5|.|TRBJ1-2|TRBD1
TGTGCCAGTTGGGACAGGGTGGCCTATGGCTACACCTTC
CASWDRVAYGYTF
>TRBV10-2|.|TRBJ2-1|.
TGCGCCAGCAGCAGGCGGGGCCGCCAAAATGAGCAGTTCTTC
CASSRRGRQNEQFF
>TRBV27|.|TRBJ1-5|.
TGTGCCAGCAGTTTACATCACAGGGACGCCAATCAGCCCCAGCATTTT
CASSLHHRDANQPQHF
>TRBV7-2|.|TRBJ1-6|TRBD1
TGTGCCAGCAGCTCTTATCCCGGGACAGGGTCAGGGTCACCCCTCCACTTT
CASSSYPGTGSGSPLHF
>TRBV11-2|.|TRBJ1-2|TRBD1
TGTGCCAGCACCTCCCTAGACAGGGGGCTCTCGCGTGGCTACACCTTC
CASTSLDRGLSRGYTF
>TRBV5-6|.|TRBJ2-2|.
TGTGCCAGCAGCTTCCAGGGGTCCGGGGAGCTGTTTTTT
CASSFQGSGELFF
>TRBV11-2|.|TRBJ2-5|.
TGTGCCAGCAGCTTATTGGAGACCCAGTACTTC
CASSLLETQYF
>TRBV7-9|.|TRBJ1-1|TRBD1
TGTGCCAGCAGCTTCGGGACAGCTGAAGCTTTCTTT
CASSFGTAEAFF
>TRBV2|once|TRBJ2-7|TRBD1
TGTGCCACCGGAGGTCCAGGGGGCTACGAGCAGTACTTC
CATGGPGGYEQYF
>TRBV7-8|.|TRBJ2-7|TRBD1
TGTGCCAGCAGCCCCACCGGGACAGGGAAAACCTACGAGCAGTACTTC
CASSPTGTGKTYEQYF
>TRBV6-5|.|TRBJ2-5|TRBD2
TGTGCCAGCACCGTCGGGGGAGGGGAGACCCAGTACTTC
CASTVGGGETQYF
>TRBV15|.|TRBJ2-2|TRBD1
TGTGCCACCTGGGGAACAGGGGTCACCGGGGAGCTGTTTTTT
CATWGTGVTGELFF
>TRBV4-1|.|TRBJ2-7|TRBD1
TGCGCCAGCAGCCAAGTACTGGGACAGGGAACGCGGGAGCAGTACTTC
CASSQVLGQGTREQYF
>TRBV6-5|.|TRBJ1-3|TRBD1
TGTGCCAGCAGAGCCAGGGGGGTAGGAAACACCATATATTTT
CASRARGVGNTIYF
>TRBV27|.|TRBJ1-5|.
TGTGCCAGCACGAGTGGGGGTCAGCCCCAGCATTTT
CASTSGGQPQHF
>TRBV2|.|TRBJ2-3|.
TGTGCCAGCAGTGAGCTTAAAGCGTCAGATACGCAGTATTTT
CASSELKASDTQYF
>TRBV30|.|TRBJ2-3|.
TGTGCCTGGAGTGTACTCGCCGGCCGTGTGGATACGCAGTATTTT
CAWSVLAGRVDTQYF
>TRBV25-1|.|TRBJ2-3|.
TGTGCCAGCATTGACGAGGGGGACAACACAGATACGCAGTATTTT
CASIDEGDNTDTQYF
>TRBV7-2|.|TRBJ2-3|.
TGTGCCAGCAGCGAACAGTCTCCCCGCACAGATACGCAGTATTTT
CASSEQSPRTDTQYF
>TRBV2|few|TRBJ2-2|.
TGTGCCAGCAGTGATGGCAGCAACGGGGAGCTGTTTTTT
CASSDGSNGELFF
>TRBV4-1|.|TRBJ1-5|.
TGCGCCAGCAGCCAACGACAGAGCAATCAGCCCCAGCATTTT
CASSQRQSNQPQHF
>TRBV9|.|TRBJ2-3|TRBD2
TGTGCCAGCAGCGTAGCAGGCGGGGGGGCCACAGATACGCAGTATTTT
CASSVAGGGATDTQYF
>TRBV5-1|.|TRBJ2-7|.
TGCGCCAGCAGCTTTCGAGGCTACGAGCAGTACTTC
CASSFRGYEQYF
>TRBV14|.|TRBJ2-1|.
TGTGCCAGCAGCCAAGATTTTGATGAGCAGTTCTTC
CASSQDFDEQFF
>TRBV30|.|TRBJ2-7|.
TGTGCCTGGAGGAAGGCGGAGGGCTACGAGCAGTACTTC
CAWRKAEGYEQYF
>TRBV27|.|TRBJ1-1|.
TGTGCCAGCAGTTTATTGGGCCGGGACACTGAAGCTTTCTTT
CASSLLGRDTEAFF
>TRBV30|once|TRBJ2-5|.
TGTGCCTGGAGCGGCACGGACAGCCAAGAGACCCAGTACTTC
CAWSGTDSQETQYF
>TRBV5-1|.|TRBJ2-3|.
TGCGCCAGCAGCTTGGAGTTTTTGCGGCAGGCAGATACGCAGTATTTT
CASSLEFLRQADTQYF
>TRBV13|.|TRBJ2-2|TRBD2
TGTGCCAGCAGCTTAGGCCGGCTAGCGGGGATCACCGGGGAGCTGTTTTTT
CASSLGRLAGITGELFF
>TRBV6-5|.|TRBJ1-2|.
TGTGCCAGCAGTTACTCGGGGGGCGGCTATGGCTACACCTTC
CASSYSGGGYGYTF
>TRBV29-1|.|TRBJ2-2|.
TGCAGCGTTGGGGTCAGGGCCGGGGAGCTGTTTTTT
CSVGVRAGELFF
>TRBV7-9|few|TRBJ2-7|.
TGTGCCAGCAGCTTGACGGCCGTCTACGAGCAGTACTTC
CASSLTAVYEQYF
>TRBV5-1|.|TRBJ2-1|.
TGCGCCAGCAGTATAGGGTCGACTGTTGAGCAGTTCTTC
CASSIGSTVEQFF
>TRBV2|.|TRBJ2-3|.
TGTGCCAGCCTAGGGAGAACATTTCCTTTT
CASLGRTFPF
>TRBV27|.|TRBJ2-2|TRBD1
TGTGCCAGCACGGGACAGGGGACTTGGACCACCGGCGGGGAGCTGTTTTTT
CASTGQGTWTTGGELFF
>TRBV7-9|.|TRBJ1-1|.
TGTGCCAGCAGCTTAGGTGTCTCTGAAGCTTTCTTT
CASSLGVSEAFF
>TRBV30|.|TRBJ1-6|.
TGTGCCTGGACCGACAGTAATTCACCCCTCCACTTT
CAWTDSNSPLHF
>TRBV10-3|.|TRBJ2-2|.
TGTGCCATCCCCCAACAGGGAGACACCGGGGAGCTGTTTTTT
CAIPQQGDTGELFF
>TRBV11-3|.|TRBJ2-5|.
TGTGCCAGCATCGAGACAGGGCGGGGAGAGACCCAGTACTTC
CASIETGRGETQYF
>TRBV29-1|few|TRBJ1-2|.
TGCAGCGTGTCCGGGAATCGGGACGGACTTAACTATGGCTACACCTTC
CSVSGNRDGLNYGYTF
>TRBV7-9|few|TRBJ1-2|.
TGTGCCAGCAGCTTAAGTGGGGATGGCTACACCTTC
CASSLSGDGYTF